The 25 T cell receptor beta chains presented below share a single source sample, sequenced in a study of response to subunit inactivated influenza vaccine. MiXCR was run by TCRdb on the RT-PCR reads, yielding one entry per CDR3 protein. The repertoire holds about 700,000 distinct CDR3 sequences, with approximately 14% as singletons. Sample: PBMCs from blood, taken roughly 12 days after vaccination. The receptors stem from a man in his forties or fifties who received an inactivated influenza vaccine.

V and J are TRBV7-9 and TRBJ2-3; weak D call: TRBD1 (5 bases). V dropped 0 bases and J dropped 0 bases, with 13 bases sitting between them. Per the germline V gene, CDR1 is SEHNR and CDR2 is FQNEAQ (reference sequence). This CDR3 is built from 17 residues. The DNA of the CDR3 is TGTGCCAGCAGCTTAGCGCAGGGCTTCTCTAGCACAGATACGCAGTATTTT. Translated, it gives CASSLAQGFSSTDTQYF. Looking up the rest from reference TRBV7-9 and TRBJ2-3 gives the full variable domain: DTGVSQNPRHKITKRGQNVTFRCDPISEHNRLYWYRQTLGQGPEFLTYFQNEAQLEKSRLLSDRFSAERPKGSFSTLEIQRTEQGDSAMYLCASSLAQGFSSTDTQYFGPGTRLTVL.

The chain has TRBV20-1 and TRBJ2-1, with TRBD2 matching 8 bases. The junction had 5 bases not matched to a gene; V was cut back by 3 bases and J by 1 base. There are 15 residues in the CDR3. The germline gives CDR1 DFQATT, CDR2 SNEGSKA (reference sequence). The CDR3 region is CSASRGTSSYNEQFF. In DNA, the CDR3 is TGCAGTGCTAGCCGAGGGACTAGTTCCTACAATGAGCAGTTCTTC.

The chain carries TRBV27 and TRBJ2-7, with TRBD1 as a possible D gene (6 bases). From germline, CDR1 is MNHEY and CDR2 SMNVEV (reference sequence). V lost 8 bases and J lost 7, with 18 bases in between. This CDR3 spans 13 amino acids. The CDR3 loop reads CASGQGLLGEQYF. DNA of the CDR3: TGTGCCAGCGGTCAGGGGTTACTCGGGGAGCAGTACTTC.

On this clonotype: A much larger clone lies a single base off, so this may be a read error. V and J are TRBV4-1 and TRBJ2-1; D is unclear. The germline gives CDR1 MGHRA, CDR2 YSYEKL. This CDR3 contains 17 residues. The CDR3 region has the DNA TGCGCCAGCAGCCAAGATCGGAAGGTTTTGGGATACAATGAGCATTTCTTC. Its translation is CASSQDRKVLGYNEHFF.

This chain uses TRBV4-3 with TRBJ2-1, with D possibly TRBD2 on 5 matching bases. Trimming stripped 0 bases from V and 0 bases from J, with 9 bases between. Germline-derived CDR1 and CDR2 are LGHNA and YSLEER. The CDR3 consists of 16 residues. This CDR3 reads CASSQDLRDSYNEQFF. The CDR3 coding sequence is TGCGCCAGCAGCCAAGATCTGAGGGACTCCTACAATGAGCAGTTCTTC.

This clonotype was seen at least ten times. The chain recombines TRBV4-2 with TRBJ2-2; D not resolved. The germline V and J ends were trimmed by 2 bases and 6 bases, with 4 bases remaining between them. The CDR3 runs 12 residues. Germline loops: CDR1 LGHNA, CDR2 YNFKEQ. CDR3: CASSQPAGELFF. The DNA for the CDR3 is TGTGCCAGCAGCCAACCGGCCGGGGAGCTGTTTTTT.

The chain is built from TRBV30 and TRBJ2-1; perhaps TRBD1 as D (5 bases). V dropped 5 bases and J dropped 5 bases, with 13 bases sitting between them. Per germline, CDR1 GTSNPN and CDR2 SVGIG (reference sequence). This CDR3 is 13 amino acids long. CDR3 amino acids: CAWLGLPNNEQFF. As DNA, the CDR3 is TGTGCCTGGCTGGGGCTACCGAACAATGAGCAGTTCTTC. Together with reference TRBV30 and TRBJ2-1, the CDR3 gives the full variable domain: SQTIHQWPATLVQPVGSPLSLECTVEGTSNPNLYWYRQAAGRGLQLLFYSVGIGQISSEVPQNLSASRPQDRQFILSSKKLLLSDSGFYLCAWLGLPNNEQFFGPGTRLTVL.

In its sample, this clonotype was seen many times. This chain joins TRBV20-1 and TRBJ1-4, with D maybe TRBD1 (6 bases). Trimming shortened V by 5 bases and J by 4 bases, and 11 bases separated the two germline ends. The CDR3 length is 13 residues. Germline values: CDR1 DFQATT, CDR2 SNEGSKA (reference sequence). CDR3 nucleotide sequence: TGCAGTGCTGGGGGCACAGTTAATGAAAAACTGTTTTTT. Translation: CSAGGTVNEKLFF.

This clonotype was detected a few times. This chain joins TRBV5-1 and TRBJ1-2; D gene ambiguous. V was cut by 0 bases and J by 8 bases, with 14 bases left in between. This CDR3 has 14 residues. Looked up from germline, CDR1 is SGHRS and CDR2 is YFSETQ. CDR3 region: CASSLVPQARGYTF. The CDR3 coding sequence is TGCGCCAGCAGCTTGGTCCCCCAGGCCAGGGGCTACACCTTC.

The V and J genes are TRBV20-1 and TRBJ2-3, with TRBD1 as a possible D gene (6 bases). CDR1 and CDR2 (germline): DFQATT, SNEGSKA (reference sequence). The CDR3 contains 19 residues. The V end lost 6 bases, the J end lost 2 bases, and 30 bases lay between the germline ends. CDR3 nucleotide sequence: TGCAGTGCAAACACGATCCCCATACAGGGCCAAGACTTCACAGATACGCAGTATTTT. Residues: CSANTIPIQGQDFTDTQYF.

This clonotype was recorded a few times. V is TRBV7-2 and J is TRBJ2-1, with 7 bases aligning to TRBD2. Germline CDR1 reads SGHTA; CDR2 reads FQGNSA. This CDR3 contains 17 residues. V lost 5 bases to trimming and J lost 2 bases; unmatched junction nucleotides: 12. As DNA, the CDR3 is TGTGCCAGCAGCCACCCGCTTGGCGGGGGTCCCTACAATGAGCAGTTCTTC. Protein product: CASSHPLGGGPYNEQFF.

This clonotype appeared many times. This rearrangement joins TRBV5-1 to TRBJ2-2; D not certain. Trimming stripped 4 bases from V and 1 base from J, with 11 bases between. The CDR3 sequence is 15 residues long. From germline, CDR1 is SGHRS and CDR2 YFSETQ. CDR3 nucleotide sequence: TGCGCCAGCAGCACGTCCCAGGAGAACACCGGGGAGCTGTTTTTT. This codes for CASSTSQENTGELFF.

This chain connects TRBV13 to TRBJ1-4; D may be TRBD1 (5 bases). CDR1 is PRHDT and CDR2 is FYEKMQ in the germline V gene (reference sequence). V was pared by 0 bases and J by 8 bases, with 22 bases between. This CDR3 has 18 amino acids. CDR3 DNA: TGTGCCAGCAGCTTAGGCCTCGGGAGGGGAGGTTTGCAGGAAAAACTGTTTTTT. It yields the protein CASSLGLGRGGLQEKLFF.

This clonotype came up a few times. The chain has TRBV12-3 or TRBV12-4 and TRBJ1-4, with a tentative D call TRBD1 (6 bases). The CDR3 covers 12 residues. The germline V and J ends were trimmed by 4 bases and 12 bases, with 12 bases remaining between them. The CDR3 region is CASSYGQSELFF. The CDR3 bases are TGTGCCAGCAGTTACGGACAGTCGGAACTGTTTTTT.

This clonotype was seen only a few times. In DNA form, the CDR3 reads TGTGCCATCAAGGTGGCTAGCGGGAGCGATGAGCAGTTCTTC. Amino acid sequence: CAIKVASGSDEQFF. The chain recombines TRBV10-3 with TRBJ2-1; TRBD2 agrees at 10 bases. The CDR3 is made up of 14 amino acids. V was pared by 7 bases and J by 8 bases, with 8 bases of the junction left unmatched. Germline CDR1 is ENHRY and CDR2 is SYGVKD.

This clonotype appeared many times. The chain couples TRBV2 to TRBJ1-2, with D tentatively TRBD1 (5 bases). CDR1 SNHLY and CDR2 FYNNEI come from the germline V gene. The V and J ends lost 3 bases and 4 bases respectively, with 15 bases between them. CDR3 length: 15 residues. The CDR3 bases are TGTGCCAGCAGTGATAGCCAGGGCAGTTTCTATGGCTACACCTTC. Protein sequence: CASSDSQGSFYGYTF.

There are a few counts of this clonotype. V is TRBV2 and J is TRBJ2-2, with no clear D. The V gene's germline CDR1 is SNHLY and CDR2 FYNNEI. V lost 7 bases and J 0 bases, leaving 12 bases between the germline ends. The CDR3 loop spans 15 amino acids. CDR3: CASMNDRSNTGELFF. CDR3 DNA: TGTGCCAGCATGAACGACCGCTCGAACACCGGGGAGCTGTTTTTT. Variable domain in full (rest from reference TRBV2 and TRBJ2-2): EPEVTQTPSHQVTQMGQEVILRCVPISNHLYFYWYRQILGQKVEFLVSFYNNEISEKSEIFDDQFSVERPDGSNFTLKIRSTKLEDSAMYFCASMNDRSNTGELFFGEGSRLTVL.

This clonotype was detected only a few times. The chain uses TRBV4-3 and TRBJ2-7, with TRBD1 identical over 8 bases. The CDR3 runs 14 residues. Germline-derived CDR1 and CDR2 are LGHNA and YSLEER. Trimming took 4 bases from V and 6 from J; bases not matched to a gene: 8. CDR3 DNA sequence: TGCGCCAGCAGCCGAGGACAGGGTCTTTTCGAGCAGTACTTC. Translated: CASSRGQGLFEQYF.

The chain recombines TRBV14 with TRBJ2-3; no clear D. Looked up from germline, CDR1 is SGHDN and CDR2 is FVKESK. V was cut by 3 bases and J by 2 bases, with 12 bases left in between. The CDR3 runs 15 residues. This CDR3 is CASSHTTWDTDTQYF. The CDR3 bases are TGTGCCAGCAGCCACACAACATGGGACACAGATACGCAGTATTTT.

The chain links TRBV6-2 or TRBV6-3 to TRBJ2-1; 10 bases fit TRBD1. The CDR3 contains 15 residues. After removal of 4 bases from V and 6 bases from J, the junction contained 6 bases not matched to a gene. In germline, CDR1 is MNHEY, CDR2 SVGEGT. The CDR3 sequence: CASSFGTGAPNEQFF. Here the CDR3 DNA reads TGTGCCAGCAGTTTTGGGACAGGGGCCCCCAATGAGCAGTTCTTC.

The chain combines TRBV9 with TRBJ2-7; 7 bases fit TRBD1. V lost 3 bases, J lost 0 bases, and 3 bases stayed unmatched. Germline assignment: CDR1 SGDLS and CDR2 YYNGEE. This CDR3 is built from 14 residues. CDR3 residues: CASSGGQFSYEQYF. The CDR3 region has the DNA TGTGCCAGCAGCGGGGGACAGTTCTCCTACGAGCAGTACTTC.

This chain uses TRBV6-2 or TRBV6-3 with TRBJ2-6, with a tentative D call TRBD2 (5 bases). V was cut by 10 bases and J by 0 bases, with 10 bases left in between. The CDR3 spans 14 residues. Germline V gives CDR1 MNHEY, CDR2 SVGEGT. CDR3 nucleotides: TGTGCCATCCTGGGAGTCTCTGGGGCCAACGTCCTGACTTTC. Amino acid sequence: CAILGVSGANVLTF.

This clonotype has just a few counts. This chain links TRBV7-2 with TRBJ2-3; 10 bases are shared with TRBD2. V dropped 3 bases and J dropped 3; count of bases not matched to a gene: 3. This CDR3 region has 15 residues. The V gene's germline CDR1 is SGHTA and CDR2 FQGNSA. CDR3 sequence: CASSFELAGTDTQYF. The CDR3 bases are TGTGCCAGCAGCTTTGAACTAGCGGGAACAGATACGCAGTATTTT.

This chain joins TRBV6-5 and TRBJ2-3; perhaps TRBD1 as D (5 bases). The CDR3 runs to 18 residues. V lost 0 bases and J lost 0, with 16 bases in between. Germline CDR1 and CDR2: MNHEY and SVGAGI. The CDR3 DNA reads as TGTGCCAGCAGTTACTCAATTAAAAGGGGCCTAAGCACAGATACGCAGTATTTT. It yields the protein CASSYSIKRGLSTDTQYF.

The chain uses TRBV7-9 and TRBJ1-2; D is ambiguous. Germline V gene lookup returns CDR1 SEHNR and CDR2 FQNEAQ (reference sequence). Trimming left V 3 bases short and J 4 bases short, with 18 bases between. The CDR3 consists of 16 residues. The DNA for the CDR3 is TGTGCCAGCAGCTTTGGGCCGGGCCTCCAAACCTATGGCTACACCTTC. It yields the protein CASSFGPGLQTYGYTF.